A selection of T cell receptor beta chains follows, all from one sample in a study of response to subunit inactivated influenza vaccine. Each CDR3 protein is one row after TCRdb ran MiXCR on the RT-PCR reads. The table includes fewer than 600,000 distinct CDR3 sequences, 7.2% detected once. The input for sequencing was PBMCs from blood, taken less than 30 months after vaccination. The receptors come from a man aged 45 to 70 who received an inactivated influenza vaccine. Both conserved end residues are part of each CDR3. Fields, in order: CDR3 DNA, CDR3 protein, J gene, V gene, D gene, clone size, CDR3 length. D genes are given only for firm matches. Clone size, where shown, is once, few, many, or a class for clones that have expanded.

cdr3_nt: TGTGCCAGCAGCACGGGACAAATCGAGACCCAGTACTTC
cdr3_aa: CASSTGQIETQYF
j_call: TRBJ2-5
v_call: TRBV7-2
d_call: NA
clone_size: few
cdr3_length: 13

cdr3_nt: TGCAGTGGACGGGGACAGCCGAACACTGAAGCTTTCTTT
cdr3_aa: CSGRGQPNTEAFF
j_call: TRBJ1-1
v_call: TRBV20-1
d_call: TRBD1
clone_size: few
cdr3_length: 13

cdr3_nt: TGTGCCAGCAGTATACACCTGGGGACAGGGACCTACGAGCAGTACTTC
cdr3_aa: CASSIHLGTGTYEQYF
j_call: TRBJ2-7
v_call: TRBV12-3/TRBV12-4
d_call: TRBD1
clone_size: few
cdr3_length: 16

cdr3_nt: TGCGCCAGCAGCACAGGGGGGGACTATGGCTACACCTTC
cdr3_aa: CASSTGGDYGYTF
j_call: TRBJ1-2
v_call: TRBV4-1
d_call: TRBD1
clone_size: many
cdr3_length: 13

cdr3_nt: TGTGCCAGCAGCTTCTCGGCCGTTGGGGGGAATGAGCAGTTCTTC
cdr3_aa: CASSFSAVGGNEQFF
j_call: TRBJ2-1
v_call: TRBV7-9
d_call: NA
clone_size: NA
cdr3_length: 15

cdr3_nt: TGTGCCATCAGTAGAAGCGGTGAGCAGTTCTTC
cdr3_aa: CAISRSGEQFF
j_call: TRBJ2-1
v_call: TRBV10-3
d_call: NA
clone_size: NA
cdr3_length: 11

cdr3_nt: TGCAGTGCTAGATACCCGGAGCGGCAGCGCACAGATACGCAGTATTTT
cdr3_aa: CSARYPERQRTDTQYF
j_call: TRBJ2-3
v_call: TRBV20-1
d_call: NA
clone_size: NA
cdr3_length: 16

cdr3_nt: TGTGCCAGCAGTCGTCCCGGGACATCTTACAATGAGCAGTTCTTC
cdr3_aa: CASSRPGTSYNEQFF
j_call: TRBJ2-1
v_call: TRBV6-2/TRBV6-3
d_call: NA
clone_size: NA
cdr3_length: 15

cdr3_nt: TGCGCCAGCAGCCTAGCGACCAGAGCCTACGAGCAGTACTTC
cdr3_aa: CASSLATRAYEQYF
j_call: TRBJ2-7
v_call: TRBV5-1
d_call: NA
clone_size: NA
cdr3_length: 14

cdr3_nt: TGTGCCAGCACCCGGGCGGGGTCATACAATGAGCAGTTCTTC
cdr3_aa: CASTRAGSYNEQFF
j_call: TRBJ2-1
v_call: TRBV27
d_call: NA
clone_size: few
cdr3_length: 14

cdr3_nt: TGTGCCAGCAGCCCCTCGGACAGAAACATTCAGTACTTC
cdr3_aa: CASSPSDRNIQYF
j_call: TRBJ2-4
v_call: TRBV3-1
d_call: NA
clone_size: few
cdr3_length: 13

cdr3_nt: TGCAGTGCGACAGACCCTCTAGCGGGCCCCTCCCTGAGCTCCTACAATGAGCAGTTCTTC
cdr3_aa: CSATDPLAGPSLSSYNEQFF
j_call: TRBJ2-1
v_call: TRBV20-1
d_call: TRBD2
clone_size: NA
cdr3_length: 20

cdr3_nt: TGTGCCAGCTCACGAACCGGGACTAGCTCCTACGAGCAGTACTTC
cdr3_aa: CASSRTGTSSYEQYF
j_call: TRBJ2-7
v_call: TRBV18
d_call: TRBD2
clone_size: NA
cdr3_length: 15

cdr3_nt: TGTGCCAGCAGCTTGACAGCTTCGAACACTGAAGCTTTCTTT
cdr3_aa: CASSLTASNTEAFF
j_call: TRBJ1-1
v_call: TRBV7-8
d_call: NA
clone_size: few
cdr3_length: 14

cdr3_nt: TGCGCCAGCACCTTCGGGATGACAGAGAACACTGAAGCTTTCTTT
cdr3_aa: CASTFGMTENTEAFF
j_call: TRBJ1-1
v_call: TRBV4-1
d_call: NA
clone_size: few
cdr3_length: 15

cdr3_nt: TGTGCCAGCAGCTTCGGCCGCCCCGATACGCAGTATTTT
cdr3_aa: CASSFGRPDTQYF
j_call: TRBJ2-3
v_call: TRBV7-3
d_call: NA
clone_size: few
cdr3_length: 13

cdr3_nt: TGTGCCAGCAGTTCTACAGGGGTGGACCAGTACTTC
cdr3_aa: CASSSTGVDQYF
j_call: TRBJ2-4
v_call: TRBV6-1
d_call: TRBD1
clone_size: many
cdr3_length: 12

cdr3_nt: TGTGCCAGCAGTGGGAGCTTCAGGGGCACTGAAGCTTTCTTT
cdr3_aa: CASSGSFRGTEAFF
j_call: TRBJ1-1
v_call: TRBV6-1
d_call: NA
clone_size: few
cdr3_length: 14

cdr3_nt: TGTGCCAGCAGTTTTAGGGGGGCTGGCACCGGGGAGCTGTTTTTT
cdr3_aa: CASSFRGAGTGELFF
j_call: TRBJ2-2
v_call: TRBV12-3/TRBV12-4
d_call: NA
clone_size: NA
cdr3_length: 15

cdr3_nt: TGTGCCAGCAGCTCCCGGGACATCGGGGTAACCGGGGAGCTGTTTTTT
cdr3_aa: CASSSRDIGVTGELFF
j_call: TRBJ2-2
v_call: TRBV4-2
d_call: NA
clone_size: few
cdr3_length: 16

cdr3_nt: TGTGCCAAAGAAGGGGGGGGAGTGGGTGAAGCTTTCTTT
cdr3_aa: CAKEGGGVGEAFF
j_call: TRBJ1-1
v_call: TRBV15
d_call: NA
clone_size: few
cdr3_length: 13

cdr3_nt: TGTGCCAGCAGAGAGGACAGTGTTGGCAAGACCCAGTACTTC
cdr3_aa: CASREDSVGKTQYF
j_call: TRBJ2-5
v_call: TRBV7-2
d_call: NA
clone_size: NA
cdr3_length: 14

cdr3_nt: TGTGCCAGCAGGGTTTACACCGGGGAGCTGTTTTTT
cdr3_aa: CASRVYTGELFF
j_call: TRBJ2-2
v_call: TRBV6-1
d_call: NA
clone_size: many
cdr3_length: 12

cdr3_nt: TGCGCCAGCAGCCAAGAAGGGCAGGGAAGTGACGAGCAGTACTTC
cdr3_aa: CASSQEGQGSDEQYF
j_call: TRBJ2-7
v_call: TRBV4-3
d_call: NA
clone_size: many
cdr3_length: 15

cdr3_nt: TGTGCCAGTAGTCCACGCCCTGTCCATGAGCAGTTCTTC
cdr3_aa: CASSPRPVHEQFF
j_call: TRBJ2-1
v_call: TRBV19
d_call: NA
clone_size: many
cdr3_length: 13

cdr3_nt: TGTGCCAGCAGTTACTCACCCAGCTCCTACAATGAGCAGTTCTTC
cdr3_aa: CASSYSPSSYNEQFF
j_call: TRBJ2-1
v_call: TRBV6-2/TRBV6-3
d_call: NA
clone_size: NA
cdr3_length: 15

cdr3_nt: TGTGCCAGCACCCAGGCAGGGAACACTGAAGCTTTCTTT
cdr3_aa: CASTQAGNTEAFF
j_call: TRBJ1-1
v_call: TRBV12-3/TRBV12-4
d_call: NA
clone_size: few
cdr3_length: 13

cdr3_nt: TGTGCCAGCTCACCTACAGGAATGCCCTACGAGCAGTACTTC
cdr3_aa: CASSPTGMPYEQYF
j_call: TRBJ2-7
v_call: TRBV18
d_call: NA
clone_size: NA
cdr3_length: 14

cdr3_nt: TGTGCCAGCAGCCAAGGCCCTGGCGGGAACACCGGGGAGCTGTTTTTT
cdr3_aa: CASSQGPGGNTGELFF
j_call: TRBJ2-2
v_call: TRBV3-1
d_call: NA
clone_size: NA
cdr3_length: 16

cdr3_nt: TGTGCCAGCAGTTGGACAGGGTCGATGACAGATACGCAGTATTTT
cdr3_aa: CASSWTGSMTDTQYF
j_call: TRBJ2-3
v_call: TRBV6-2/TRBV6-3
d_call: TRBD1
clone_size: NA
cdr3_length: 15

cdr3_nt: TGTGCCACCAGGCCGGGCTCGGGAGGGGCCAACGTCCTGACTTTC
cdr3_aa: CATRPGSGGANVLTF
j_call: TRBJ2-6
v_call: TRBV6-1
d_call: NA
clone_size: NA
cdr3_length: 15

cdr3_nt: TGTGCCTGGAGTGTAGCCGCTAGTACGCAGTATTTT
cdr3_aa: CAWSVAASTQYF
j_call: TRBJ2-3
v_call: TRBV30
d_call: NA
clone_size: NA
cdr3_length: 12

cdr3_nt: TGCGCCAGCAGCTTGCGGTCGGGGGGCTCTTCAACCTACGAGCAGTACTTC
cdr3_aa: CASSLRSGGSSTYEQYF
j_call: TRBJ2-7
v_call: TRBV5-1
d_call: NA
clone_size: many
cdr3_length: 17

cdr3_nt: TGTGCCAGCAGGCCCGACAGGGATACGCAGTATTTT
cdr3_aa: CASRPDRDTQYF
j_call: TRBJ2-3
v_call: TRBV6-6
d_call: NA
clone_size: few
cdr3_length: 12

cdr3_nt: TGTGCCAGCAGCTTAGCGGCCCAGATGGGTTCTTCCTACGAGCAGTACTTC
cdr3_aa: CASSLAAQMGSSYEQYF
j_call: TRBJ2-7
v_call: TRBV7-2
d_call: NA
clone_size: NA
cdr3_length: 17

cdr3_nt: TGCGCCAGCAGCTTGGAATTGGGATACGAGCAGTACTTC
cdr3_aa: CASSLELGYEQYF
j_call: TRBJ2-7
v_call: TRBV5-1
d_call: NA
clone_size: many
cdr3_length: 13

cdr3_nt: TGCGCCAGCAGCCCTTCGACAGGAAAAACTGATGGTGAGCAGTTCTTC
cdr3_aa: CASSPSTGKTDGEQFF
j_call: TRBJ2-1
v_call: TRBV4-1
d_call: NA
clone_size: many
cdr3_length: 16